Each of the 8 T cell receptor beta chains below was sequenced from the same sample in a study of shared clonotypes between healthy human individuals (dated by TCRdb to 2020 to 2021). Library preparation was by the immunoSEQ multiplex PCR assay. TCRdb re-hosts the immuneACCESS table, in-frame sequences only. Its copies lack some clones; in the studies checked, an unresolved V gene accounts for under half of them, and the cause for the rest is not known. The sample table contains some 240,000 clones; only one count was recorded for over 60% of them. The ten largest clones take up over 8.5% of the sample. Input material: memory CD4+ T cells sorted from blood. According to the study, the label for this sample's cell subset or site signals: CD45RA-negative fraction. The source is a man aged 25 to 40 in good health.

This chain links TRBV6-1 with TRBJ2-2; D gene ambiguous. The V gene lost 8 bases and the J gene lost 7 bases, with 20 bases spanning the gap. CDR3 length: 15 residues. CDR1 is MNHNS and CDR2 is SASEGT in the germline V gene. In nucleotides, the CDR3 is TGTGCCAGCCGCCGCCTGCAGAGAACGGTCGGGGAGCTGTTTTTT. Its protein is CASRRLQRTVGELFF.

V and J are TRBV6-1 and TRBJ1-5, with unresolved D. Germline CDR1 MNHNS, CDR2 SASEGT. This CDR3 comprises 13 residues. V shed 6 bases and J shed 3 bases, with 9 bases lying between them. The CDR3 loop is CASSPRYNQPQHF. CDR3 bases: TGTGCCAGCAGCCCCCGGTACAATCAGCCCCAGCATTTT.

In regard to this clone: The same CDR3 is also encoded by other DNA sequences in this sample. The chain carries TRBV11-2 and TRBJ2-1; 9 nucleotides match TRBD2. Germline V gene sequence: CDR1 SGHAT, CDR2 FQNNGV. The CDR3 is 16 residues long. J lost 4 bases, V lost 1 base, and 5 bases had no gene match. CDR3 nucleotides: TGTGCCAGCAGCTTAGGGGCGGGAGGGCCTTACAATGAGCAGTTCTTC. It yields the protein CASSLGAGGPYNEQFF.

The chain links TRBV7-9 to TRBJ1-2, with D unclear. From germline, CDR1 is SEHNR and CDR2 FQNEAQ (reference sequence). Trimming stripped 5 bases from V and 4 bases from J, with 11 bases between. CDR3 length: 13 amino acids. The CDR3 DNA reads as TGTGCCAGCAGCGCCCCCCCGGGCTATGGCTACACCTTC. Translated, it gives CASSAPPGYGYTF. The complete variable domain, with remaining parts taken from reference TRBV7-9 and TRBJ1-2, reads DTGVSQNPRHKITKRGQNVTFRCDPISEHNRLYWYRQTLGQGPEFLTYFQNEAQLEKSRLLSDRFSAERPKGSFSTLEIQRTEQGDSAMYLCASSAPPGYGYTFGSGTRLTVV.

This chain connects TRBV7-2 to TRBJ2-7; D is uncertain. CDR1 and CDR2 from the germline V gene are SGHTA and FQGNSA. Trimming removed 0 bases at V and 3 bases at J, with 6 bases between. The CDR3 is made up of 13 amino acids. The DNA of the CDR3 is TGTGCCAGCAGCTTAGCGTTTAACTACGAGCAGTACTTC. Encoded protein: CASSLAFNYEQYF.

Worth noting for this clone: The sample holds other DNA sequences that translate to the same CDR3. The rearrangement uses TRBV2 and TRBJ2-5; unclear D gene. The CDR3 has 11 amino acids. V was cut by 8 bases and J by 4 bases, with 8 bases left in between. Germline-derived CDR1 and CDR2 are SNHLY and FYNNEI. Here the CDR3 reads CASSVLETQYF. The DNA for the CDR3 is TGTGCCAGCTCGGTCTTAGAGACCCAGTACTTC.

This clone was seen only a few times. V gene TRBV27 combines with J gene TRBJ2-3; unclear D gene. Germline V gives CDR1 MNHEY, CDR2 SMNVEV (reference sequence). V was pared by 9 bases and J by 7 bases, with 5 bases between. The CDR3 extends over 9 amino acids. In DNA, the CDR3 is TGTGCCAGTGGCTATACGCAGTATTTT. Protein: CASGYTQYF.

The chain combines TRBV28 with TRBJ1-2; 9 nucleotides agree with TRBD1. Per the germline V gene, CDR1 is MDHEN and CDR2 is SYDVKM. The CDR3 contains 15 residues. With 4 bases clipped from V and 7 bases from J, the junction kept 10 bases outside the gene matches. CDR3 bases: TGTGCCAGCAGTTACAACAAACAGGGGGCTGGTGGCTACACCTTC. Translation gives CASSYNKQGAGGYTF.